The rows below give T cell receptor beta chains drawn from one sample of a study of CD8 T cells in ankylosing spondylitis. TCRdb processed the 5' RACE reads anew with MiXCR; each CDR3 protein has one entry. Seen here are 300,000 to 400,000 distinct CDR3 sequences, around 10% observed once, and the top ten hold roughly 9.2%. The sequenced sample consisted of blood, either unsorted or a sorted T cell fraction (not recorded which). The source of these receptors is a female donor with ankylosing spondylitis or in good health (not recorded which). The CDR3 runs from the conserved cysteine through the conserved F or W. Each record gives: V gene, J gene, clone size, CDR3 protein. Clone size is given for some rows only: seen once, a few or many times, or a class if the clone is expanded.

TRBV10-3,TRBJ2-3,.,CAISERGATQYF
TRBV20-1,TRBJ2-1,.,CCARPRVGGLYNEQFF
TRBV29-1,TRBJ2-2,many,CSVEPRQRMIF
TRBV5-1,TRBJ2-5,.,CASSPGTSGGSQETQYF
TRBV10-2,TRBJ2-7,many,CASSERVRYEQYF
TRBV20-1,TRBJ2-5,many,CSAMGQYQETQYF
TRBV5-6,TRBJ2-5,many,CASSFRGGGETQYF
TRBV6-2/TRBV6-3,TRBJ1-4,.,CASSYPDPDEKLFF
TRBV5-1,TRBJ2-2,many,CASSRDFNGELFF
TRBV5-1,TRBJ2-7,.,CASSLSGTDPYEQYF
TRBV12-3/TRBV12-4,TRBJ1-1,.,CASSTRIMNTEAFF
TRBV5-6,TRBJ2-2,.,CASSLGARGDTGELFF
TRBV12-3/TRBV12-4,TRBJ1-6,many,CASSPQTGTLHF
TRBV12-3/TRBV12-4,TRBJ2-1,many,CASSFGLAGPYNEQFF
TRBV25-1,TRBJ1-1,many,CASSLGRGNMNTEAFF
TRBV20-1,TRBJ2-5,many,CSATSGGFQETQYF
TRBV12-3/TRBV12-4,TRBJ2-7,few,CASSPLGDTSEQYF
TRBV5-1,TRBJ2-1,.,CASSLTQREGYNEQFF
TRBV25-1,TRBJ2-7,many,CASTESGGAYEQYF
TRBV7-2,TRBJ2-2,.,CASSLPQGWVNTGELFF
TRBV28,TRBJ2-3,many,CASSSYSGTDTQYF
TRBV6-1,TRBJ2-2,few,CASSATSGRGTGELFF
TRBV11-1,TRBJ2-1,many,CASSLIEDYGGSRNEQFF
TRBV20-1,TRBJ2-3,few,CSAGTSVTDTQYF
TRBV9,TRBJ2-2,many,CASSGRELFF
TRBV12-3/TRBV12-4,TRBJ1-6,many,CASSPGQGAPLHF
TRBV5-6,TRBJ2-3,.,CASSWYVAGGSTDTQYF
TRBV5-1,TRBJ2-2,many,CASSFPDTGELFF
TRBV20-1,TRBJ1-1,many,CSATRQGTHTEAFF
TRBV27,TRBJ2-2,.,CASTQKGRAYAGELFF
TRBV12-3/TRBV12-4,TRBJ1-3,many,CASSQRVGSSGNTIYF
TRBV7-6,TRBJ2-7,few,CASSPDPTGVYEQYF
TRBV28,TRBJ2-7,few,CASIGYSYEQYF
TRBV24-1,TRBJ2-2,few,CATQGEYTGELFF
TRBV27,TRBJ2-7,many,CASKGGAWEYF
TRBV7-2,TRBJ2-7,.,CASSLAPRGSGRARADYEQYF
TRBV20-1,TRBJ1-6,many,CSARAAGEASPLHF
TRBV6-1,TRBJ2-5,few,CASSVGSRGQAAQYF
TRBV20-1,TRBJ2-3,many,CSAGASGRVDTQYF
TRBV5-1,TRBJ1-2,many,CASSKPTGGPEGYTF